This entry lists 18 T cell receptor beta chains sequenced from one sample in a study of OX40 agonist ivuxolimab in advanced cancers. Generated by immunoSEQ multiplex PCR, the TCRdb table keeps only in-frame clones and is missing some. The profile shows some 82,000 clones, about 86% of them singletons. The material was CD4+ or CD8+ T cells sorted from blood, obtained in a trial of the OX40 agonist ivuxolimab. The receptors originated from an adult with an advanced solid tumor such as melanoma, head and neck, liver or kidney cancer.

The chain employs TRBV9 and TRBJ1-2; weak D call: TRBD1 (6 bases). The CDR3 loop spans 14 amino acids. Germline V CDR1 and CDR2: SGDLS, YYNGEE. Trimming shortened V by 3 bases and J by 8 bases, and 17 bases separated the two germline ends. In DNA form, the CDR3 reads TGTGCCAGCAGCGGAACAGTGGGGGGCTGGGGCTACACCTTC. Protein sequence: CASSGTVGGWGYTF.

This chain joins TRBV18 and TRBJ2-5, with 10 positions matching TRBD1. After removal of 4 bases from V and 1 base from J, the junction contained 9 bases not matched to a gene. Germline CDR1 KGHSH, CDR2 LQKENI. This CDR3 has 17 amino acids. The CDR3 loop reads CASSLLSRTGGQETQYF. CDR3 DNA: TGTGCCAGCTCACTACTGTCACGGACAGGGGGCCAAGAGACCCAGTACTTC.

This clone has at least ten counts. Here the CDR3 DNA reads TGTGCCAGCATGGGGACAGGGTATGGCTACACCTTC. Protein product: CASMGTGYGYTF. This rearrangement joins TRBV28 to TRBJ1-2, with 9 bases lining up with TRBD1. V shed 7 bases and J 5 bases; nucleotides not matched to a gene: 2. Germline CDR1 and CDR2: MDHEN and SYDVKM. This CDR3 has 12 amino acids.

The chain recombines TRBV9 with TRBJ2-1; maybe TRBD2 (6 bases). Trimming cost V 0 bases and J 5 bases, with 12 bases left between them. Germline CDR1 SGDLS, CDR2 YYNGEE. CDR3 size: 15 residues. The CDR3, as DNA: TGTGCCAGCAGCGTAGTGCCTAGCGTAGACAATGAGCAGTTCTTC. It specifies CASSVVPSVDNEQFF.

This clone has just one count. The CDR3 region is CASSLGDRGLGDTQYF. The CDR3 DNA sequence: TGTGCCAGCAGCTTAGGGGACAGGGGGCTTGGAGATACGCAGTATTTT. This chain connects TRBV5-5 to TRBJ2-3; 12 nucleotides align to TRBD1. Germline V gene data show CDR1 as SGHKS and CDR2 as YYEKEE (reference sequence). The CDR3 loop spans 16 amino acids. The J segment lost 5 bases and the V segment lost 2 bases, leaving 6 bases of the junction unmatched.

The chain joins TRBV10-1 to TRBJ1-2; D not resolved. CDR3 length: 15 residues. With 4 bases removed from V and 6 bases from J, the gap between germline ends came to 18 bases. From germline, CDR1 is WNHNN and CDR2 SYGVQD (reference sequence). The CDR3 loop is CASSGALGDSNGYTF. In DNA, the CDR3 is TGCGCCAGCAGTGGTGCGCTTGGGGATTCAAATGGCTACACCTTC.

This chain uses TRBV28 with TRBJ2-1; possibly TRBD1 for D (6 bases). The CDR3 is 16 amino acids. V lost 3 bases, J lost 6 bases, and 18 bases lay in between. Germline values: CDR1 MDHEN, CDR2 SYDVKM. CDR3 sequence (DNA): TGTGCCAGCAGTTTGGGGGCTCGGACAGTGGGCAATGAGCAGTTCTTC. Encoded protein: CASSLGARTVGNEQFF.

V and J are TRBV9 and TRBJ2-3; weak D call: TRBD2 (5 bases). V lost 4 bases, J lost 2 bases, and 17 bases lay in between. The CDR3 has 16 residues. CDR1 is SGDLS, CDR2 YYNGEE, per germline. CDR3 sequence: CASSRESGDHTDTQYF. Here the CDR3 DNA reads TGTGCCAGCAGCCGAGAGAGCGGAGATCACACAGATACGCAGTATTTT.

This clone has just a few counts. The gene calls are TRBV4-1 and TRBJ2-2; 7 nucleotides align to TRBD1. CDR1 and CDR2 (germline): MGHRA, YSYEKL. This CDR3 comprises 15 residues. Trimming cost V 1 base and J 4 bases; bases outside gene matches: 3. This chain's CDR3 is CASSQVDRSTGELFF. In DNA form, the CDR3 reads TGCGCCAGCAGCCAAGTGGACAGGTCCACCGGGGAGCTGTTTTTT.

The V gene is TRBV5-1, the J gene TRBJ2-2, with D maybe TRBD1 (6 bases). V lost 1 base to trimming and J lost 6 bases, with 13 bases between them. Germline V lookup: CDR1 SGHRS, CDR2 YFSETQ. This CDR3 spans 15 amino acids. CDR3 sequence (DNA): TGCGCCAGCAGCTTGACAGGGCCCGAACCCGGGGAGCTGTTTTTT. Its translation: CASSLTGPEPGELFF.

The chain recombines TRBV18 with TRBJ2-5; D is tentatively TRBD1 or TRBD2 (5 bases each). The germline gives CDR1 KGHSH, CDR2 LQKENI. The CDR3 covers 16 residues. Trimming took 5 bases from V and 1 from J, leaving 17 bases between them. As DNA, the CDR3 is TGTGCCAGCTCAACCTCCCCGGGACCCATCCAAGAGACCCAGTACTTC. Encoded protein: CASSTSPGPIQETQYF. The full variable domain, in which reference TRBV18 and TRBJ2-5 provide the parts outside the CDR3, is NAGVMQNPRHLVRRRGQEARLRCSPMKGHSHVYWYRQLPEEGLKFMVYLQKENIIDESGMPKERFSAEFPKEGPSILRIQQVVRGDSAAYFCASSTSPGPIQETQYFGPGTRLLVL.

The chain is built from TRBV28 and TRBJ2-5; 14 positions match TRBD2. Germline V gene data show CDR1 as MDHEN and CDR2 as SYDVKM. CDR3 length: 16 amino acids. V shed 1 base, J shed 5 bases, and the junction held 3 bases outside the gene matches. The CDR3 region is CASSLSGLAGAETQYF. The CDR3 DNA reads TGTGCCAGCAGTTTATCGGGACTAGCGGGAGCCGAGACCCAGTACTTC.

The rearrangement links TRBV5-6 to TRBJ1-5, with a weak D call TRBD1 (6 bases). CDR1 is SGHDT, CDR2 YYEEEE, per germline. CDR3 size: 14 residues. Trimming removed 5 bases at V and 6 bases at J, with 15 bases between. In DNA, the CDR3 is TGTGCCAGCAGTCGCGACAGGCTCCCTCAGCCCCAGCATTTT. It yields the protein CASSRDRLPQPQHF.

This clone was detected only once. This CDR3 is also generated by other DNA sequences in the sample. The chain links TRBV19 to TRBJ2-5; no clear D. Trimming left V 5 bases short and J 1 base short, with 5 bases between. CDR3 size: 12 residues. Germline values: CDR1 LNHDA, CDR2 SQIVND (reference sequence). The CDR3 DNA reads TGTGCCAGTAGTGGCCGCCAAGAGACCCAGTACTTC. It translates to CASSGRQETQYF.

V is TRBV28 and J is TRBJ1-5; the D is unclear. In germline, CDR1 is MDHEN, CDR2 SYDVKM. V was clipped by 2 bases and J by 6 bases, with 14 bases between them. The CDR3 is made up of 15 amino acids. The CDR3 nucleotides are TGTGCCAGCAGTTTAGAGAGCGGTTTTAGTCAGCCCCAGCATTTT. It encodes CASSLESGFSQPQHF.

The V call is TRBV6-5, the J call TRBJ1-2; D may be TRBD1 (5 bases). This CDR3 spans 16 amino acids. Looked up from germline, CDR1 is MNHEY and CDR2 is SVGAGI. V was shortened by 0 bases and J by 2 bases, with 13 bases between the two germline ends. This CDR3 is CASSYSKNRGNYGYTF. The CDR3 DNA sequence: TGTGCCAGCAGTTACTCAAAAAATCGGGGGAACTATGGCTACACCTTC.

The chain recombines TRBV28 with TRBJ2-1, with 14 bases that match TRBD2. From germline, CDR1 is MDHEN and CDR2 SYDVKM. The CDR3 contains 16 residues. V trimming: 2 bases; J trimming: 7 bases; junction bases outside the gene matches: 4. CDR3 nucleotides: TGTGCCAGCAGTTTAGGAGGACTAGCGGGAGGAAATGAGCAGTTCTTC. Translation gives CASSLGGLAGGNEQFF.

V gene TRBV5-6 combines with J gene TRBJ2-1; D possibly matches TRBD1 or TRBD2 (6 bases each). The germline CDR1 and CDR2 sequences are SGHDT and YYEEEE. The CDR3 spans 14 residues. The ends were cut back, 5 bases at V and 9 bases at J, with 18 bases in the middle. In DNA, the CDR3 is TGTGCCAGCAGGACGGGACTCCGCAGGGGTGAGCAGTTCTTC. It specifies CASRTGLRRGEQFF.